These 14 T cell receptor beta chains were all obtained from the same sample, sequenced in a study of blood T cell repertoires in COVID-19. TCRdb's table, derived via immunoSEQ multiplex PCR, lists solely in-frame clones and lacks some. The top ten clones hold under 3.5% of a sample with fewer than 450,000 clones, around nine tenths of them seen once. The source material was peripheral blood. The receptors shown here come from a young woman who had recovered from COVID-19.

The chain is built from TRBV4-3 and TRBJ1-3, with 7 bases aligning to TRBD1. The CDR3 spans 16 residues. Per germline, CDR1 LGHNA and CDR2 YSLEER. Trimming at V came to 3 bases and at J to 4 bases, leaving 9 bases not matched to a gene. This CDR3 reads CASSQAPGGTGNTIYF. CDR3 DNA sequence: TGCGCCAGCAGCCAGGCCCCAGGGGGAACAGGAAACACCATATATTTT.

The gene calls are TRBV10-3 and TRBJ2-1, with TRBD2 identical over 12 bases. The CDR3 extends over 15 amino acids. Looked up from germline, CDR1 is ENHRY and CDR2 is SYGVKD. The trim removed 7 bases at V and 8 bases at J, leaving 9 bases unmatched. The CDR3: CAITRLAGDRDEQFF. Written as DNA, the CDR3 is TGTGCCATCACCCGACTAGCGGGAGACAGGGATGAGCAGTTCTTC.

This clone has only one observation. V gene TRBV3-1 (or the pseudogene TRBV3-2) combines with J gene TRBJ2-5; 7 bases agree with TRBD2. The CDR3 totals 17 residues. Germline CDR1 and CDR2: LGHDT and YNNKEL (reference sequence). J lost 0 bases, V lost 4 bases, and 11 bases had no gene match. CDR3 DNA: TGTGCCAGCAGCCGAGAAGGGGCGGGAGTATACCAAGAGACCCAGTACTTC. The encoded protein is CASSREGAGVYQETQYF.

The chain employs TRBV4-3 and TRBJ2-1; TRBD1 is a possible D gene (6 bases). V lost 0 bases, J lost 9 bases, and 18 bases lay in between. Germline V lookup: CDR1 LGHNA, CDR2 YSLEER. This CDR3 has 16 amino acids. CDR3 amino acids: CASSQEFRNSRGEQFF. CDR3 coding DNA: TGCGCCAGCAGCCAAGAATTCCGGAACTCCAGGGGTGAGCAGTTCTTC.

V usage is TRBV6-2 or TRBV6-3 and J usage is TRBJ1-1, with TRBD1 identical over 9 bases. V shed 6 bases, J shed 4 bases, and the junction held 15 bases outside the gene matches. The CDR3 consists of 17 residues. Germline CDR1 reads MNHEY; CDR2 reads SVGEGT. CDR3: CASSSPGQGRWGTEAFF. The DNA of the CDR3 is TGTGCCAGCAGCTCCCCGGGACAGGGTAGATGGGGCACTGAAGCTTTCTTT.

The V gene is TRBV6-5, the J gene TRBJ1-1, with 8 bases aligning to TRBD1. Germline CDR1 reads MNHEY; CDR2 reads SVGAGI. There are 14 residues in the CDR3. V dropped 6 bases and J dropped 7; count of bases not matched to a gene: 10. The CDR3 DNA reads TGTGCCAGCAGCCAGACAGGGGTAGGTGGTGAAGCTTTCTTT. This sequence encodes CASSQTGVGGEAFF.

The CDR3 loop reads CASSPAERPFEQYV. In nucleotides, the CDR3 is TGTGCCAGCAGCCCGGCGGAGCGCCCCTTCGAGCAGTACGTC. The gene calls are TRBV7-9 and TRBJ2-7; D call uncertain. CDR1 and CDR2 from the germline V gene are SEHNR and FQNEAQ (reference sequence). The CDR3 spans 14 residues. Trimming left V 5 bases short and J 6 bases short, with 17 bases between.

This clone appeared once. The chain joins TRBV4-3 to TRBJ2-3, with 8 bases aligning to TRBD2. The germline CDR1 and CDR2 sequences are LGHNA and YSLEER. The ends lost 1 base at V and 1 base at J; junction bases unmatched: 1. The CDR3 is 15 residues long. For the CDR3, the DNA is TGCGCCAGCAGCCAAGCCGGGGGGGGCACAGATACGCAGTATTTT. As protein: CASSQAGGGTDTQYF.

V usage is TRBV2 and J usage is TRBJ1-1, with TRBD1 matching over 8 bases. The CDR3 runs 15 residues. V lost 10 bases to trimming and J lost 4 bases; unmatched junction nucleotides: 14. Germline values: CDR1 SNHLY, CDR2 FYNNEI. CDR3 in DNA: TGTGCCAAACTAGGACAGGGAAGGATAGGCACTGAAGCTTTCTTT. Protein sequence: CAKLGQGRIGTEAFF.

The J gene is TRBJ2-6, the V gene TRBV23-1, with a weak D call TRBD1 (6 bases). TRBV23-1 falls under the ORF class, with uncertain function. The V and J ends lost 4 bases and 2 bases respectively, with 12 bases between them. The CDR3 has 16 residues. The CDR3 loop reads CASSRPPGAGANVLTF. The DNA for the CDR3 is TGCGCCAGCAGTCGACCCCCAGGGGCTGGGGCCAACGTCCTGACTTTC.

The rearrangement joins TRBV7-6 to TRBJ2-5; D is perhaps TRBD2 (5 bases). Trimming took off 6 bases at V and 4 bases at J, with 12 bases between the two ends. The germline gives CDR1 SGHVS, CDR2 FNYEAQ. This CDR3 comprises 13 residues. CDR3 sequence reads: CASSSRLTETQYF. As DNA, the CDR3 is TGTGCCAGCAGTTCCAGACTAACAGAGACCCAGTACTTC.

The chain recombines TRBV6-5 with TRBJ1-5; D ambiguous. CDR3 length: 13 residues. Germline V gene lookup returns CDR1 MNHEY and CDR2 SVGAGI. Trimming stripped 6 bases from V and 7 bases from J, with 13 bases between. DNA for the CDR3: TGTGCCAGCAGCTTTACGAGTCGGCAGCCCCAGCATTTT. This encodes CASSFTSRQPQHF.

In DNA, the CDR3 is TGTGCCAGCAGCTTATCGGGAGTTAGTGTGGATACGCAGTATTTT. The encoded protein is CASSLSGVSVDTQYF. This chain uses TRBV7-2 with TRBJ2-3; tentatively, D is TRBD2 (6 bases). V shed 2 bases and J shed 6 bases, with 15 bases lying between them. The CDR3 spans 15 residues. Germline V gene data show CDR1 as SGHTA and CDR2 as FQGNSA.

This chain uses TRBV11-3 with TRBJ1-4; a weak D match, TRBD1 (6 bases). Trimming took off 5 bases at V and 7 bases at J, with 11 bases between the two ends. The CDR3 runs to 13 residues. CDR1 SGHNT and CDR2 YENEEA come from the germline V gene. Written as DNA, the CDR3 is TGTGCCAGCAGCCCCCGCAGGGGTGAAAAACTGTTTTTT. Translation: CASSPRRGEKLFF.